The 2 T cell receptor beta chains listed next were all sequenced from one sample in a study of T cell changes during pregnancy in multiple sclerosis. The assay was immunoSEQ multiplex PCR, and TCRdb's table has in-frame clones only and misses some. The table has more than 40,000 clones, around 90% seen once. The sample in question was peripheral blood, obtained in the first trimester of pregnancy. Every receptor here comes from a female donor in good health, enrolled as a control in a pregnancy study.

The chain has TRBV6-5 and TRBJ1-1; D is possibly TRBD1 (5 bases). Germline V gene data show CDR1 as MNHEY and CDR2 as SVGAGI. CDR3 size: 13 residues. V lost 7 bases, J lost 5 bases, and 14 bases lay in between. The CDR3 here is CASITRGWTEAFF. The CDR3 DNA reads TGTGCCAGCATTACAAGGGGATGGACTGAAGCTTTCTTT.

Only a few counts were recorded for this clone. The rearrangement joins TRBV5-6 to TRBJ1-1, with D possibly TRBD1 on 5 matching bases. Trimming pared 0 bases from V and 4 bases from J, leaving 10 bases between. The CDR3 has 14 residues. Per the germline V gene, CDR1 is SGHDT and CDR2 is YYEEEE. In DNA form, the CDR3 reads TGTGCCAGCAGCTTGGGGAGGGGTACCACTGAAGCTTTCTTT. This translates into CASSLGRGTTEAFF. The variable domain in full, completed from reference TRBV5-6 and TRBJ1-1, reads DAGVTQSPTHLIKTRGQQVTLRCSPKSGHDTVSWYQQALGQGPQFIFQYYEEEERQRGNFPDRFSGHQFPNYSSELNVNALLLGDSALYLCASSLGRGTTEAFFGQGTRLTVV.